These 27 T cell receptor beta chains were all obtained from the same sample, sequenced in a study of CXCR3-negative and CXCR3-positive naive CD8 T cells. These receptors are not linked to any known antigen. Overall study results and limits: TRB CDR3 hydrophobicity was greater in CXCR3-positive naive cells than in CXCR3-negative naive cells.

Researchers prepared the TRB cDNA libraries using 5' RACE with UMI labels. TCRdb reprocessed the 5' RACE reads and reports one entry per CDR3 protein, with no DNA. The sample has 130,000 to 150,000 distinct CDR3 sequences. The sequenced sample consisted of naive CXCR3+ CD8+ T cells from blood. Regarding subset: CD45RO-CCR7+CD27+CD95- naive CD8+ T cells expressing CXCR3 (TNR3+). These receptors originate from a human donor in good health. Some clones in this sample may be carry-over from other donors' samples.

The rearrangement uses TRBV29-1 and TRBJ1-1; the TCRdb call, TRBD1, lacks DNA for checking. CDR1 and CDR2 from the germline V gene are SQVTM and ANQGSEA. The CDR3 sequence is 11 residues long. The CDR3 sequence is CSVEDYREAFF.

The V call is TRBV29-1, the J call TRBJ2-1. This CDR3 is 11 amino acids long. Germline loops: CDR1 SQVTM, CDR2 ANQGSEA. This chain's CDR3 is CSARTGGEQFF.

V and J are TRBV5-1 and TRBJ1-1. This CDR3 has 13 residues. Germline V gene lookup returns CDR1 SGHRS and CDR2 YFSETQ. The CDR3 loop is CASSLTVNTEAFF.

The chain combines TRBV12-3 or TRBV12-4 with TRBJ2-2; TCRdb reports TRBD2, a call that lacks DNA to check it against. The CDR3 loop spans 20 amino acids. CDR3 amino acids: CASTTTSGTSGRTNTGELFF.

The chain combines TRBV4-2 with TRBJ2-2; TCRdb proposes TRBD1, but this gene call is untestable without DNA. Germline CDR1 reads LGHNA; CDR2 reads YNFKEQ. This CDR3 contains 20 residues. The CDR3: CASSHPYTTGQGAIGGELFF.

V and J are TRBV7-9 and TRBJ2-7; TCRdb outputs TRBD1, but without DNA this stays unchecked. The CDR3 has 13 amino acids. The germline CDR1 and CDR2 sequences are SEHNR and FQNEAQ (reference sequence). The CDR3 here is CASTSGPSYEQYF. The whole variable domain, remainder taken from reference TRBV7-9 and TRBJ2-7, is DTGVSQNPRHKITKRGQNVTFRCDPISEHNRLYWYRQTLGQGPEFLTYFQNEAQLEKSRLLSDRFSAERPKGSFSTLEIQRTEQGDSAMYLCASTSGPSYEQYFGPGTRLTVT.

The J gene is TRBJ2-1, the V gene TRBV7-3; TCRdb gives TRBD1 as the D gene, but with no DNA this cannot be confirmed. Germline lookup yields CDR1 SGHTA and CDR2 FQGTGA. This CDR3 comprises 14 residues. CDR3 protein: CASSPGKGPNEQFF.

CDR3 sequence: CATSSTSGREQFF. The genes are TRBV15 and TRBJ2-1; TCRdb's assignment of TRBD1 cannot be checked, as there is no DNA. Germline V gene lookup returns CDR1 LNHNV and CDR2 YYDKDF (reference sequence). There are 13 residues in the CDR3. Full variable domain (missing parts from reference TRBV15 and TRBJ2-1): DAMVIQNPRYQVTQFGKPVTLSCSQTLNHNVMYWYQQKSSQAPKLLFHYYDKDFNNEADTPDNFQSRRPNTSFCFLDIRSPGLGDTAMYLCATSSTSGREQFFGPGTRLTVL.

The chain recombines TRBV7-6 with TRBJ2-1; checking the TCRdb D call of TRBD1 is not possible without DNA. CDR1 and CDR2 (germline): SGHVS, FNYEAQ. This CDR3 spans 16 amino acids. CDR3 protein: CASSPFGDRSNNEQFF.

The chain employs TRBV27 and TRBJ1-1; TCRdb lists TRBD1, though no DNA is available to test this call. Germline V lookup: CDR1 MNHEY, CDR2 SMNVEV (reference sequence). The CDR3 loop spans 13 amino acids. The CDR3 loop reads CASSSYDRGEAFF.

The V and J genes are TRBV7-3 and TRBJ1-1. This CDR3 is 15 amino acids long. Germline V gene lookup returns CDR1 SGHTA and CDR2 FQGTGA. The CDR3 region is CASSSFPSLTTEAFF.

The chain joins TRBV5-1 to TRBJ1-2; the TRBD1 assignment by TCRdb is unverifiable without DNA. This CDR3 is built from 14 residues. The germline V gene has CDR1 SGHRS and CDR2 YFSETQ. The CDR3 is CASSLAGGPDGYTF.

The chain is built from TRBV15 and TRBJ1-6. Germline values: CDR1 LNHNV, CDR2 YYDKDF (reference sequence). The CDR3 is made up of 17 amino acids. The CDR3 region is CATSRDPESSYNSPLHF.

The chain links TRBV3-1 to TRBJ2-7. The length of the CDR3 is 12 residues. The germline V gene has CDR1 LGHDT and CDR2 YNNKEL (reference sequence). The CDR3 sequence is CASSQDFHEQYF.

The rearrangement uses TRBV28 and TRBJ2-3; TCRdb lists TRBD2, though no DNA is available to test this call. The CDR3 is 13 amino acids. The V gene's germline CDR1 is MDHEN and CDR2 SYDVKM. This chain's CDR3 is CACSLANTDTQYF.

This rearrangement joins TRBV7-6 to TRBJ2-5; TCRdb lists TRBD1, though no DNA is available to test this call. There are 14 residues in the CDR3. In germline, CDR1 is SGHVS, CDR2 FNYEAQ. CDR3 residues: CASSLEAGAETQYF.

The CDR3 sequence: CASTQGGNYEQYF. V and J are TRBV27 and TRBJ2-7; absent DNA, TCRdb's TRBD2 call cannot be checked. The CDR3 spans 13 residues. Germline V gene lookup returns CDR1 MNHEY and CDR2 SMNVEV (reference sequence).

The rearrangement uses TRBV9 and TRBJ2-7; TCRdb gives TRBD1 as the D gene, but with no DNA this cannot be confirmed. The CDR3 is made up of 13 amino acids. CDR1 SGDLS and CDR2 YYNGEE come from the germline V gene. CDR3 amino acids: CASSAKTGTEQYF.

This rearrangement joins TRBV7-9 to TRBJ1-2. Germline V gene sequence: CDR1 SEHNR, CDR2 FQNEAQ (reference sequence). This CDR3 has 14 amino acids. The CDR3 reads CASSFSSENYGYTF. Full variable domain (rest looked up from reference TRBV7-9 and TRBJ1-2): DTGVSQNPRHKITKRGQNVTFRCDPISEHNRLYWYRQTLGQGPEFLTYFQNEAQLEKSRLLSDRFSAERPKGSFSTLEIQRTEQGDSAMYLCASSFSSENYGYTFGSGTRLTVV.

The chain has TRBV3-1 and TRBJ2-2; lacking DNA, the TRBD1 call made by TCRdb goes unchecked. This CDR3 contains 14 residues. The germline V gene encodes CDR1 LGHDT and CDR2 YNNKEL (reference sequence). The CDR3 here is CASSQQDSTGELFF.

The gene calls are TRBV6-2 or TRBV6-3 and TRBJ2-3. There are 11 residues in the CDR3. Per germline, CDR1 MNHEY and CDR2 SVGEGT. The CDR3 protein is CASFLGDTQYF.

This chain connects TRBV20-1 to TRBJ1-2; lacking DNA, the TRBD1 call made by TCRdb goes unchecked. Looked up from germline, CDR1 is DFQATT and CDR2 is SNEGSKA (reference sequence). The CDR3 has 13 amino acids. CDR3 residues: CSARVPGRHGYTF.

The chain carries TRBV14 and TRBJ2-1; checking the TCRdb D call of TRBD1 is not possible without DNA. The CDR3 covers 15 residues. Germline V gene lookup returns CDR1 SGHDN and CDR2 FVKESK. This CDR3 reads CASSRMDEQGYEQFF.

The rearrangement links TRBV5-1 to TRBJ2-3; TCRdb's D call of TRBD2 is untestable without DNA. The CDR3 runs 15 residues. Germline assignment: CDR1 SGHRS and CDR2 YFSETQ. CDR3 residues: CASSLTAGPAGTQYF.

The chain is built from TRBV28 and TRBJ2-5; absent DNA, TCRdb's TRBD1 call cannot be checked. CDR3 length: 16 amino acids. Germline assignment: CDR1 MDHEN and CDR2 SYDVKM. CDR3 protein: CASSSPDRGAMETQYF.

The chain has TRBV7-9 and TRBJ2-7; the D gene TCRdb calls, TRBD2, cannot be checked with no DNA. CDR1 and CDR2 (germline): SEHNR, FQNEAQ (reference sequence). This CDR3 region has 16 residues. CDR3 sequence reads: CASSFGERRGLYEQYF. Filled out from reference TRBV7-9 and TRBJ2-7, the complete variable domain reads DTGVSQNPRHKITKRGQNVTFRCDPISEHNRLYWYRQTLGQGPEFLTYFQNEAQLEKSRLLSDRFSAERPKGSFSTLEIQRTEQGDSAMYLCASSFGERRGLYEQYFGPGTRLTVT.

The CDR3 sequence is CSARDLTGSLYEQYF. This rearrangement joins TRBV20-1 to TRBJ2-7; TCRdb outputs TRBD1, but without DNA this stays unchecked. The CDR3 spans 15 residues. Germline-derived CDR1 and CDR2 are DFQATT and SNEGSKA (reference sequence).